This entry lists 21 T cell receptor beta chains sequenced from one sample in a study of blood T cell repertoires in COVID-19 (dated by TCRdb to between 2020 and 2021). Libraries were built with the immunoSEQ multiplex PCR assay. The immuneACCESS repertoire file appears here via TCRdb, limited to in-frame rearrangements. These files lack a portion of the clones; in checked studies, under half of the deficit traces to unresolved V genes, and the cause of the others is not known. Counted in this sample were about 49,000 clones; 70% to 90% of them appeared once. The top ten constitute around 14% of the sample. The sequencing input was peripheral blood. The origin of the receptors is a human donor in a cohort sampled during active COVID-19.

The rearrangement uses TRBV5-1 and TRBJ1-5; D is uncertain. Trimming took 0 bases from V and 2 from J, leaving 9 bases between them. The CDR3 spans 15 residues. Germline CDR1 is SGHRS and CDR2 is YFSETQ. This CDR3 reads CASSLDGIGNQPQHF. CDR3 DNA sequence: TGCGCCAGCAGCTTGGACGGGATTGGCAATCAGCCCCAGCATTTT. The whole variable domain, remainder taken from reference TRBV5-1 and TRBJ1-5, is KAGVTQTPRYLIKTRGQQVTLSCSPISGHRSVSWYQQTPGQGLQFLFEYFSETQRNKGNFPGRFSGRQFSNSRSEMNVSTLELGDSALYLCASSLDGIGNQPQHFGDGTRLSIL.

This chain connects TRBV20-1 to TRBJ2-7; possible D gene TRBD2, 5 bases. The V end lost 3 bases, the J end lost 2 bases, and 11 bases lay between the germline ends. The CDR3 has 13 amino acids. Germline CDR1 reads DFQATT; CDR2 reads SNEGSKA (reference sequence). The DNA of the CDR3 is TGCAGTGCTAGTGTCCACGGGACCTACGAGCAGTACTTC. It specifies CSASVHGTYEQYF.

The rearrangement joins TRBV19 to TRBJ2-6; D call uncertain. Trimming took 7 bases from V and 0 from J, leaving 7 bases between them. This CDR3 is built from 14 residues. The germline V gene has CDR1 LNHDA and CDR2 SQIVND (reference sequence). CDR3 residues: CASTPRSGANVLTF. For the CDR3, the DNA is TGTGCCAGTACCCCCCGCTCTGGGGCCAACGTCCTGACTTTC.

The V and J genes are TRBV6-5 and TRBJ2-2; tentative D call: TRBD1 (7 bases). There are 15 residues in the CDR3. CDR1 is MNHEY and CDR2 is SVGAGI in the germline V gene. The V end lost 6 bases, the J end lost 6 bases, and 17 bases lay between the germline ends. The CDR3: CASSYNRGGAGELFF. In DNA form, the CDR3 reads TGTGCCAGCAGCTACAACAGGGGCGGGGCCGGGGAGCTGTTTTTT.

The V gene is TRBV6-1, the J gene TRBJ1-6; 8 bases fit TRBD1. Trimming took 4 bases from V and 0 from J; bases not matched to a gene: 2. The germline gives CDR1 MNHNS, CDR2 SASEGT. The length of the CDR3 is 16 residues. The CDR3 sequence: CASSAGQGSYNSPLHF. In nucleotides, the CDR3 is TGTGCCAGCAGTGCTGGACAGGGCTCCTATAATTCACCCCTCCACTTT.

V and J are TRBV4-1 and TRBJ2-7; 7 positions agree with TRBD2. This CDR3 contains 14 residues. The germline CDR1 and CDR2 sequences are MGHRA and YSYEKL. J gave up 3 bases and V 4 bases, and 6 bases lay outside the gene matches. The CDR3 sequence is CASSRGAGDYEQYF. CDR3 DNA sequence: TGCGCCAGCAGCCGAGGGGCGGGGGACTACGAGCAGTACTTC.

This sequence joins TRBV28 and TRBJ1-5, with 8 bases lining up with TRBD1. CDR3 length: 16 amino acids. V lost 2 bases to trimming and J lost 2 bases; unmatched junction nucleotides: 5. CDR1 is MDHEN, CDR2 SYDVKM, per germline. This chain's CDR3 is CASSLRQGSGNQPQHF. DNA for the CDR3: TGTGCCAGCAGTTTAAGACAGGGGAGTGGCAATCAGCCCCAGCATTTT.

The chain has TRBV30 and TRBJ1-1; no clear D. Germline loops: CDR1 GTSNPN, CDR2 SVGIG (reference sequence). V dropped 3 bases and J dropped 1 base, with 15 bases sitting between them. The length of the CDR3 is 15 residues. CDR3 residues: CAWRVGWLKNTEAFF. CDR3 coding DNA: TGTGCCTGGAGGGTCGGGTGGCTGAAGAACACTGAAGCTTTCTTT.

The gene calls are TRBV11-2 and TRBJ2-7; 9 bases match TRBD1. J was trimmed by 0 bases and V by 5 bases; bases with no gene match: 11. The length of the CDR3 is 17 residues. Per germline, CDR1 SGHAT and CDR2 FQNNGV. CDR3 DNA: TGTGCCAGCAGCCCCCGGTTGGGGGACAGGGCCTCCTACGAGCAGTACTTC. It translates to CASSPRLGDRASYEQYF.

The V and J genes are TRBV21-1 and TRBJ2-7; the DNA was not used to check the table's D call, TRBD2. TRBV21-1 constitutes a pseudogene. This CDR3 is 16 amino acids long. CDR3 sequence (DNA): TGTGCCAGCAGCAAAGGGGTCCCGGGGAAAACCTACGAGCAGTACTTC. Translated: CASSKGVPGKTYEQYF.

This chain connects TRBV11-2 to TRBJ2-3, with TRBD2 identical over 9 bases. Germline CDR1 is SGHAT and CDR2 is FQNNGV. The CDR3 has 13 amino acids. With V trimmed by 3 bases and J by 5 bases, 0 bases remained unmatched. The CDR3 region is CASSFSGRDTQYF. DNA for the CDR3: TGTGCCAGCAGCTTTAGCGGGAGAGATACGCAGTATTTT. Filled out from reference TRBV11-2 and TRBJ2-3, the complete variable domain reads EAGVAQSPRYKIIEKRQSVAFWCNPISGHATLYWYQQILGQGPKLLIQFQNNGVVDDSQLPKDRFSAERLKGVDSTLKIQPAKLEDSAVYLCASSFSGRDTQYFGPGTRLTVL.

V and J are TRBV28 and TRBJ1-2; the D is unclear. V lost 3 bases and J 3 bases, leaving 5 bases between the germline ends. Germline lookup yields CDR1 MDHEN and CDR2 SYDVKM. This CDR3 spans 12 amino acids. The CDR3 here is CASSFSDYGYTF. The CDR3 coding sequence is TGTGCCAGCAGTTTCTCTGACTATGGCTACACCTTC.

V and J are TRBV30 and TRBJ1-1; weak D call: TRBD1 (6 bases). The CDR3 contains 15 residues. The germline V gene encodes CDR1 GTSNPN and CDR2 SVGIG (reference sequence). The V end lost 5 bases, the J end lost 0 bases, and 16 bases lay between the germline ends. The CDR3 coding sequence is TGTGCCTGGTCTGGGGGGGACATCATGAACACTGAAGCTTTCTTT. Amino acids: CAWSGGDIMNTEAFF.

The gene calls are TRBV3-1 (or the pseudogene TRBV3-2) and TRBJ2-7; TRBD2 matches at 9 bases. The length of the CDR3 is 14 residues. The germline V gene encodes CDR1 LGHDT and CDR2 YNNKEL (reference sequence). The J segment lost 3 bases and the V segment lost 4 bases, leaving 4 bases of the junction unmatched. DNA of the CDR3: TGTGCCAGCAGCCCATTTAGCGGGAGCTACGAGCAGTACTTC. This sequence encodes CASSPFSGSYEQYF.

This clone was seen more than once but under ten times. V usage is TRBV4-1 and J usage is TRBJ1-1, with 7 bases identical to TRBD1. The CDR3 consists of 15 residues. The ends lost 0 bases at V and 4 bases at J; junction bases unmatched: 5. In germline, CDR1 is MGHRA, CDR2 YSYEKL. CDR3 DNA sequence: TGCGCCAGCAGCCAAGATGGCTCAGGGGGCACTGAAGCTTTCTTT. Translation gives CASSQDGSGGTEAFF.

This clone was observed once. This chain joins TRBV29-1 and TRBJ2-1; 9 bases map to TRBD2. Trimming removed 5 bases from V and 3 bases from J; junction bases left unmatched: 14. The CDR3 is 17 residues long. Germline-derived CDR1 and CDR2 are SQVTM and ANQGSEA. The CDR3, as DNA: TGCAGCGTTAGATCTTTCGCGGGAGGGGGGGACTACAATGAGCAGTTCTTC. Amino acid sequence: CSVRSFAGGGDYNEQFF.

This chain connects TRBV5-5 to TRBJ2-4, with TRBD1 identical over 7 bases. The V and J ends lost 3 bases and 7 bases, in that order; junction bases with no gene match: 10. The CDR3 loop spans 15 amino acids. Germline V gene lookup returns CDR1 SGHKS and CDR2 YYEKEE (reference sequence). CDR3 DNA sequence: TGTGCCAGCAGCTACGATCAAGGGGGCCGGAACATTCAGTACTTC. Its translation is CASSYDQGGRNIQYF.

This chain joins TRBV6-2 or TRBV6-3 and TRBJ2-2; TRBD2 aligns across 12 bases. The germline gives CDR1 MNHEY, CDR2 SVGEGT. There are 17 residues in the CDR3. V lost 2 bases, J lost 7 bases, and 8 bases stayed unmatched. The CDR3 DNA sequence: TGTGCCAGCAGTTACCCGAGGACTAGCGGGAAATTCGGGGAGCTGTTTTTT. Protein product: CASSYPRTSGKFGELFF.

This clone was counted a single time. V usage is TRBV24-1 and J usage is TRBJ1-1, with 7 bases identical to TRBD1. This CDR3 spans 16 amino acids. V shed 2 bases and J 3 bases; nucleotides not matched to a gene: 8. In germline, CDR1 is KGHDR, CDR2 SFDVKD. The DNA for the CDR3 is TGTGCCACCAGTGATTCCGGAAGGGGGCGGGACACTGAAGCTTTCTTT. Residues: CATSDSGRGRDTEAFF.

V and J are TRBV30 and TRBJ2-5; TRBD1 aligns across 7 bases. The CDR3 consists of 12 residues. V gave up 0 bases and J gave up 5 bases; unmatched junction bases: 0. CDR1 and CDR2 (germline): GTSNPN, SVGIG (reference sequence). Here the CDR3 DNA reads TGTGCCTGGAGTGTACAGGGGGAGACCCAGTACTTC. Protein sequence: CAWSVQGETQYF. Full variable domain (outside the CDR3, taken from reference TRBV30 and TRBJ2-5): SQTIHQWPATLVQPVGSPLSLECTVEGTSNPNLYWYRQAAGRGLQLLFYSVGIGQISSEVPQNLSASRPQDRQFILSSKKLLLSDSGFYLCAWSVQGETQYFGPGTRLLVL.

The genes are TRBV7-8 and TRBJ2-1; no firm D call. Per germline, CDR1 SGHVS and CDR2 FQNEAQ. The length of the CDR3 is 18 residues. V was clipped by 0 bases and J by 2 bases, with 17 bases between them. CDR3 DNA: TGTGCCAGCAGCTTAGCGCGGTTTACTGGCGGTCCCTACAATGAGCAGTTCTTC. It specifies CASSLARFTGGPYNEQFF. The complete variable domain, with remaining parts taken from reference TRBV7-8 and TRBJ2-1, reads GAGVSQSPRYKVAKRGQDVALRCDPISGHVSLFWYQQALGQGPEFLTYFQNEAQLDKSGLPSDRFFAERPEGSVSTLKIQRTQQEDSAVYLCASSLARFTGGPYNEQFFGPGTRLTVL.